The next 21 T cell receptor beta chains were all read from a single sample in a study of T cell responses to AZD1222 COVID-19 vaccine. The assay was immunoSEQ multiplex PCR, and TCRdb's table has in-frame clones only and misses some. The sample has 90,000 to 100,000 clones, roughly 90% seen once. Sample: peripheral blood, taken on day 0 of AZD1222 vaccination. These receptors came from an adult in good health.

This clone turned up a few times. The rearrangement uses TRBV7-2 and TRBJ1-2; 7 bases are shared with TRBD1. The CDR3 consists of 14 residues. J gave up 4 bases and V 5 bases, and 7 bases lay outside the gene matches. Germline V CDR1 and CDR2: SGHTA, FQGNSA. CDR3 nucleotide sequence: TGTGCCAGCAGCCCCGACAGGGAAGTCTATGGCTACACCTTC. Translated, it gives CASSPDREVYGYTF.

This chain links TRBV7-9 with TRBJ2-1; the match to TRBD2 covers 13 bases. The CDR3 totals 16 residues. With 5 bases clipped from V and 10 bases from J, the junction kept 11 bases outside the gene matches. Germline CDR1 reads SEHNR; CDR2 reads FQNEAQ (reference sequence). CDR3 residues: CASSPGWTSGREEQFF. The CDR3 coding sequence is TGTGCCAGCAGCCCAGGGTGGACTAGCGGGAGAGAGGAGCAGTTCTTC.

This clone showed up just once. The chain couples TRBV4-3 to TRBJ1-4, with unresolved D. The germline CDR1 and CDR2 sequences are LGHNA and YSLEER. Trimming shortened V by 1 base and J by 8 bases, and 11 bases separated the two germline ends. CDR3 length: 14 amino acids. CDR3 protein: CASSQVWDGEKLFF. As DNA, the CDR3 is TGCGCCAGCAGCCAAGTTTGGGATGGCGAAAAACTGTTTTTT.

CDR3 residues: CASSGQGANYGYTF. The CDR3, as DNA: TGTGCCAGCAGTGGCCAGGGAGCTAACTATGGCTACACCTTC. V is TRBV2 and J is TRBJ1-2, with a tentative D call TRBD1 (5 bases). The CDR3 has 14 amino acids. Germline V lookup: CDR1 SNHLY, CDR2 FYNNEI. Trimming pared 4 bases from V and 0 bases from J, leaving 9 bases between.

The J gene is TRBJ2-7, the V gene TRBV19; tentatively, D is TRBD2 (5 bases). Germline values: CDR1 LNHDA, CDR2 SQIVND (reference sequence). The CDR3 is 15 residues long. V was trimmed by 6 bases and J by 6 bases, leaving 21 bases between them. CDR3 in amino acids: CASRPGPLGGSEQYF. The CDR3 bases are TGTGCCAGTAGGCCCGGTCCCCTTGGAGGATCCGAGCAGTACTTC.

J is TRBJ2-2 and V is TRBV15; D not certain. V lost 1 base to trimming and J lost 6 bases, with 6 bases between them. The germline V gene encodes CDR1 LNHNV and CDR2 YYDKDF (reference sequence). The CDR3 totals 13 residues. The CDR3 DNA reads as TGTGCCACCAGCAGAGTTCTCCCCGGGGAGCTGTTTTTT. Its translation: CATSRVLPGELFF.

CDR3 DNA: TGTGCCAGCAGCTTCCTTGGAAGGTATGGGGAGACCCAGTACTTC. Translation gives CASSFLGRYGETQYF. This rearrangement joins TRBV5-6 to TRBJ2-5, with D hard to call. Germline V gene sequence: CDR1 SGHDT, CDR2 YYEEEE. The CDR3 loop spans 15 amino acids. Trimming pared 2 bases from V and 5 bases from J, leaving 16 bases between.

The chain is built from TRBV9 and TRBJ2-5; D call uncertain. Germline lookup yields CDR1 SGDLS and CDR2 YYNGEE. V gave up 2 bases and J gave up 1 base, with 6 bases separating them. This CDR3 has 13 amino acids. CDR3: CASSVASQETQYF. The CDR3 DNA is TGTGCCAGCAGCGTCGCGTCCCAAGAGACCCAGTACTTC.

The rearrangement joins TRBV29-1 to TRBJ2-2; possibly TRBD2 for D (5 bases). CDR1 SQVTM and CDR2 ANQGSEA come from the germline V gene. The CDR3 has 14 residues. The V gene lost 4 bases and the J gene lost 1 base, with 10 bases spanning the gap. CDR3 sequence: CSVGSSLNTGELFF. CDR3 in DNA: TGCAGCGTTGGATCTAGCCTGAACACCGGGGAGCTGTTTTTT.

J is TRBJ1-1 and V is TRBV9, with D possibly being TRBD1 (5 bases). Trimming shortened V by 3 bases and J by 4 bases, and 10 bases separated the two germline ends. This CDR3 comprises 13 residues. Germline V gene sequence: CDR1 SGDLS, CDR2 YYNGEE. The CDR3, as DNA: TGTGCCAGCAGCGAACGAGGGACCACTGAAGCTTTCTTT. It encodes CASSERGTTEAFF.

The chain has TRBV11-3 and TRBJ2-1; no firm D call. The ends were cut back, 5 bases at V and 0 bases at J, with 5 bases in the middle. CDR1 and CDR2 from the germline V gene are SGHNT and YENEEA. There are 13 residues in the CDR3. CDR3 bases: TGTGCCAGCAGCGCCGCCTCCTACAATGAGCAGTTCTTC. It is translated as CASSAASYNEQFF.

CDR3 loop: CARSPRTKGANEQFF. The CDR3 DNA follows: TGTGCCAGAAGCCCTAGGACTAAGGGGGCCAATGAGCAGTTCTTC. The J gene is TRBJ2-1, the V gene TRBV5-3; tentative D call: TRBD1 (7 bases). TRBV5-3 is designated an ORF whose function remains uncertain. This CDR3 contains 15 residues. V lost 4 bases and J lost 6, with 17 bases in between.

V gene TRBV5-1 combines with J gene TRBJ1-2; possible D gene TRBD1, 5 bases. With 1 base removed from V and 5 bases from J, the gap between germline ends came to 12 bases. Germline V gene lookup returns CDR1 SGHRS and CDR2 YFSETQ. The CDR3 contains 14 residues. The CDR3 protein is CASSLNPGLYGYTF. The CDR3 nucleotides are TGCGCCAGCAGCTTGAACCCAGGGTTATATGGCTACACCTTC.

This clone occurred once. The chain is built from TRBV7-2 and TRBJ2-7, with 9 bases lining up with TRBD2. The V gene's germline CDR1 is SGHTA and CDR2 FQGNSA. The CDR3 is made up of 14 amino acids. V was pared by 5 bases and J by 3 bases, with 5 bases of the junction left unmatched. CDR3 sequence: CASSGSGSNYEQYF. CDR3 in DNA: TGTGCCAGCAGCGGTAGCGGGAGTAACTACGAGCAGTACTTC.

V is TRBV7-9 and J is TRBJ1-2; 7 bases are a match to TRBD1. This CDR3 has 13 residues. Germline values: CDR1 SEHNR, CDR2 FQNEAQ (reference sequence). J was trimmed by 6 bases and V by 2 bases; bases with no gene match: 3. DNA for the CDR3: TGTGCCAGCAGCTTAAGCCAGGGGGATGGCTACACCTTC. Translation gives CASSLSQGDGYTF.

The chain recombines TRBV6-5 with TRBJ2-1, with 10 positions matching TRBD1. Germline assignment: CDR1 MNHEY and CDR2 SVGAGI. V trimming: 2 bases; J trimming: 15 bases; junction bases outside the gene matches: 4. The CDR3 has 12 amino acids. The CDR3 reads CASSYDDRGRFF. The CDR3 nucleotides are TGTGCCAGCAGTTACGACGACAGGGGGCGGTTCTTC.

The chain couples TRBV5-1 to TRBJ1-1, with D possibly TRBD1 on 5 matching bases. V was pared by 4 bases and J by 4 bases, with 14 bases between. Looked up from germline, CDR1 is SGHRS and CDR2 is YFSETQ. CDR3 length equals 14 residues. The CDR3 DNA reads TGCGCCAGCAGCCCCCTCCCAGGGTCCACTGAAGCTTTCTTT. This gives the protein CASSPLPGSTEAFF. Full variable domain (missing parts from reference TRBV5-1 and TRBJ1-1): KAGVTQTPRYLIKTRGQQVTLSCSPISGHRSVSWYQQTPGQGLQFLFEYFSETQRNKGNFPGRFSGRQFSNSRSEMNVSTLELGDSALYLCASSPLPGSTEAFFGQGTRLTVV.

The chain has TRBV28 and TRBJ2-7; 12 bases fit TRBD1. Germline CDR1 is MDHEN and CDR2 is SYDVKM. Trimming at V came to 4 bases and at J to 2 bases, leaving 9 bases not matched to a gene. CDR3 length equals 17 residues. For the CDR3, the DNA is TGTGCCAGCAGTTCCGGGACAGGGGGCCTCTCTACCTACGAGCAGTACTTC. The encoded protein is CASSSGTGGLSTYEQYF.

CDR3 bases: TGTGCCAGCAGCCTAGGGGCAGGGCCCATCTCTGGAAACACCATATATTTT. Translated: CASSLGAGPISGNTIYF. The chain recombines TRBV7-8 with TRBJ1-3, with D maybe TRBD1 (5 bases). Trimming removed 5 bases from V and 0 bases from J, with 17 bases in between. The CDR3 length is 17 residues. Germline lookup yields CDR1 SGHVS and CDR2 FQNEAQ.

The chain is built from TRBV3-1 (or the pseudogene TRBV3-2) and TRBJ1-5, with D maybe TRBD1 (6 bases). CDR3 length equals 14 residues. Trimming removed 3 bases at V and 6 bases at J, with 12 bases between. Germline CDR1 LGHDT, CDR2 YNNKEL (reference sequence). As DNA, the CDR3 is TGTGCCAGCAGCCAGGGGGCTTTAGGTCAGCCCCAGCATTTT. It yields the protein CASSQGALGQPQHF.

The J gene is TRBJ2-1, the V gene TRBV5-1; 11 nucleotides match TRBD2. V shed 2 bases, J shed 4 bases, and the junction held 5 bases outside the gene matches. CDR1 SGHRS and CDR2 YFSETQ come from the germline V gene. There are 16 residues in the CDR3. DNA for the CDR3: TGCGCCAGCAGCTTTCTAGCGGGGGGTTTGTACAATGAGCAGTTCTTC. It yields the protein CASSFLAGGLYNEQFF.